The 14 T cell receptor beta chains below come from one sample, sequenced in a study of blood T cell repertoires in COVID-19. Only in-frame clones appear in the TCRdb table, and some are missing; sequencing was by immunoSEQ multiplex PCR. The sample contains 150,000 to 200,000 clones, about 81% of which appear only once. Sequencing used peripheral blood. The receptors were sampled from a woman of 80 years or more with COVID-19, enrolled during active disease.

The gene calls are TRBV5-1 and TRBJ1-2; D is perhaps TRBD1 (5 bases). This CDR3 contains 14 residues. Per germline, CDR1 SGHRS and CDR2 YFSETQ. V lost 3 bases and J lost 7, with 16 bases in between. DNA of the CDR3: TGCGCCAGCAGCTCCTTCCAGGACGGGGGTGGCTACACCTTC. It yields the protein CASSSFQDGGGYTF.

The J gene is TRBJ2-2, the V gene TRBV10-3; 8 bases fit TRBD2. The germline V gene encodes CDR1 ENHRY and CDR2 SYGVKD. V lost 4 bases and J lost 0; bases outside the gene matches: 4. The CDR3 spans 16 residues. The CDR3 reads CAISAAGLANTGELFF. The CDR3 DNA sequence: TGTGCCATCAGTGCAGCGGGACTAGCGAACACCGGGGAGCTGTTTTTT.

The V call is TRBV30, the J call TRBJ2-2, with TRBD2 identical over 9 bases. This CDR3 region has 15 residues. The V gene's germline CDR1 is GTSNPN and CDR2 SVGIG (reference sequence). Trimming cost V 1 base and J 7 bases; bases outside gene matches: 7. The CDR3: CAWSGLAGTGGELFF. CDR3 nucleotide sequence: TGTGCCTGGAGTGGGCTAGCGGGGACGGGCGGGGAGCTGTTTTTT. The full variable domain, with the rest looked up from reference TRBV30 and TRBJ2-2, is SQTIHQWPATLVQPVGSPLSLECTVEGTSNPNLYWYRQAAGRGLQLLFYSVGIGQISSEVPQNLSASRPQDRQFILSSKKLLLSDSGFYLCAWSGLAGTGGELFFGEGSRLTVL.

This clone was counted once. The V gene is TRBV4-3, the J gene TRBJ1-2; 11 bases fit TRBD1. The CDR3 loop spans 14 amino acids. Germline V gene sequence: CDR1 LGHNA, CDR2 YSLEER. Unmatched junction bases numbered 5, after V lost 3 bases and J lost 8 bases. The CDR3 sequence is CASSQRTGGVGYTF. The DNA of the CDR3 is TGCGCCAGCAGCCAGAGGACAGGGGGCGTCGGCTACACCTTC.

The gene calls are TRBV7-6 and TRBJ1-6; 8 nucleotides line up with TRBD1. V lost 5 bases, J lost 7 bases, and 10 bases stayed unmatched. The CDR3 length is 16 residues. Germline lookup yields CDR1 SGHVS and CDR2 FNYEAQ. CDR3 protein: CASSQTNRQGNSPLHF. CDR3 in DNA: TGTGCCAGCAGCCAGACGAATAGACAGGGGAATTCACCCCTCCACTTT. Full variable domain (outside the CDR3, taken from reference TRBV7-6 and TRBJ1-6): GAGVSQSPRYKVTKRGQDVALRCDPISGHVSLYWYRQALGQGPEFLTYFNYEAQQDKSGLPNDRFSAERPEGSISTLTIQRTEQRDSAMYRCASSQTNRQGNSPLHFGNGTRLTVT.

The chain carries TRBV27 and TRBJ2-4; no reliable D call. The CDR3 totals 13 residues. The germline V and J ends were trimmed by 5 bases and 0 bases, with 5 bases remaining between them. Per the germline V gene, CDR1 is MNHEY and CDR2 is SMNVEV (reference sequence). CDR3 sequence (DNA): TGTGCCAGCAGTGGGCTAGCCAAAAACATTCAGTACTTC. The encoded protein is CASSGLAKNIQYF.

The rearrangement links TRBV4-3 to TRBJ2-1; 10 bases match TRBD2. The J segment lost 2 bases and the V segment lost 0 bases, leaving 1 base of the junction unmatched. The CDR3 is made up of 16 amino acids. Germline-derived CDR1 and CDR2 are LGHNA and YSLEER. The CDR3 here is CASSQDTSGAYNEQFF. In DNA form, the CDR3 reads TGCGCCAGCAGCCAAGATACTAGCGGGGCCTACAATGAGCAGTTCTTC.

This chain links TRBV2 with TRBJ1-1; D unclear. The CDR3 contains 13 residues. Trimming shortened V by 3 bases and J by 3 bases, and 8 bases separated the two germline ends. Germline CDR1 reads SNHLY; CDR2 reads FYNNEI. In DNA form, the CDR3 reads TGTGCCAGCAGTGATGAGTCGGACACTGAAGCTTTCTTT. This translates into CASSDESDTEAFF.

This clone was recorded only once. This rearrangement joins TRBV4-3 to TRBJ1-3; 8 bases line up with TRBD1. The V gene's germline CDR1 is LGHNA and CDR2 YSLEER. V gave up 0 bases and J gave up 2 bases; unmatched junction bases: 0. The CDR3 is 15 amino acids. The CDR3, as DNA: TGCGCCAGCAGCCAAGACAGGGGGCCTGGAAACACCATATATTTT. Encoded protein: CASSQDRGPGNTIYF.

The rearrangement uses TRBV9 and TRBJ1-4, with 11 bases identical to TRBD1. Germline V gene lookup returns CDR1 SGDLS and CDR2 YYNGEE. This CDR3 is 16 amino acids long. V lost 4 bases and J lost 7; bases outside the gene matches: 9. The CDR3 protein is CASSTGTGGYVEKLFF. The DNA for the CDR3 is TGTGCCAGCAGCACCGGGACAGGGGGGTATGTTGAAAAACTGTTTTTT. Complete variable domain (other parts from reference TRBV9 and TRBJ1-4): DSGVTQTPKHLITATGQRVTLRCSPRSGDLSVYWYQQSLDQGLQFLIQYYNGEERAKGNILERFSAQQFPDLHSELNLSSLELGDSALYFCASSTGTGGYVEKLFFGSGTQLSVL.

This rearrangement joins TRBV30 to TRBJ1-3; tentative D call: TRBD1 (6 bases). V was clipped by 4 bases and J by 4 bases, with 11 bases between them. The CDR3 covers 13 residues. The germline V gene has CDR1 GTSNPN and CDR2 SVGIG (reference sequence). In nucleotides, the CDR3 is TGTGCCTGGACTCAGGGGACCGGAAACACCATATATTTT. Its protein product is CAWTQGTGNTIYF.

Here the CDR3 DNA reads TGTGCCAGCATGGGACAGAATTATCAGCCCCAGCATTTT. Its translation is CASMGQNYQPQHF. This chain connects TRBV2 to TRBJ1-5, with TRBD1 matching over 7 bases. The CDR3 is 13 residues long. V lost 7 bases to trimming and J lost 5 bases; unmatched junction nucleotides: 5. Germline loops: CDR1 SNHLY, CDR2 FYNNEI.

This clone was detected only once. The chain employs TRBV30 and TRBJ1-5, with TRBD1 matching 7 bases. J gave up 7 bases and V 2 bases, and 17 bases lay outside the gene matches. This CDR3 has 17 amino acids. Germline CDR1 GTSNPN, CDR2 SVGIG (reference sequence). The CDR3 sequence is CAWSQGGDGTIDQPQHF. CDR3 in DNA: TGTGCCTGGAGTCAGGGGGGAGATGGGACGATCGACCAGCCCCAGCATTTT. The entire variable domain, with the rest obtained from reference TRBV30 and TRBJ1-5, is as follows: SQTIHQWPATLVQPVGSPLSLECTVEGTSNPNLYWYRQAAGRGLQLLFYSVGIGQISSEVPQNLSASRPQDRQFILSSKKLLLSDSGFYLCAWSQGGDGTIDQPQHFGDGTRLSIL.

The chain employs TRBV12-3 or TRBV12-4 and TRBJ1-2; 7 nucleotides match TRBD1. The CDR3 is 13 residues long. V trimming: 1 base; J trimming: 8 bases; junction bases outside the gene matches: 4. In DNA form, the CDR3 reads TGTGCCAGCAGTTTAGTCAGGGACAGAGGCTACACCTTC. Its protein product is CASSLVRDRGYTF.